Sequencing of this T cell receptor beta chain was carried out in a study of metastatic and nonmetastatic thyroid tumors. Study details: Blood and tumor or nodule tissue repertoires from malignant and benign thyroid patients were compared. General observations from the study: Reported TCR beta diversity, measured in blood and tumor, was significantly higher for malignant thyroid tumors than for benign nodules.

No patient received treatment before thyroid surgery. The CDR3 has 14 amino acids. V was shortened by 3 bases and J by 3 bases, with 11 bases between the two germline ends. Germline V lookup: CDR1 LNHDA, CDR2 SQIVND (reference sequence). This clone was observed many times. Its antigen remains unknown. Authors' analysis steps: A classifier of distant metastasis in papillary thyroid cancer was built from CDR3 differences (across clinicopathological groups). Using MiXCR, TCRdb re-called clones from the PCR reads. It is TCRdb's table, rather than the study itself, that gives the V and J calls and clone size. The sample carries over 35,000 clones, about a sixth recorded once.

This clonotype was obtained from a female donor with papillary thyroid cancer or a benign thyroid nodule (not recorded which). Some clones in this sample may be carry-over from other donors' samples. The V call is TRBV19, the J call TRBJ1-1; D uncertain. Input material: tumor tissue. CDR3 nucleotide sequence: TGTGCCAGTAGTATTAACATGAGGGACACTGAAGCTTTCTTT. Its protein product is CASSINMRDTEAFF.